The TCR beta chain described here comes from a study of sequential checkpoint blockade in melanoma. Sequencing used immunoSEQ multiplex PCR; TCRdb keeps in-frame clones, though not all of them. The data contain under 45,000 clones, 84% of them singletons. A single count supports this clone. V lost 6 bases and J 1 base, leaving 12 bases between the germline ends. Germline CDR1 reads MNHNS; CDR2 reads SASEGT. This CDR3 is built from 14 residues. Treatment denoted: randomized to nivolumab then ipilimumab (arm A) or the reverse (arm B). The chain recombines TRBV6-1 with TRBJ2-5, with a possible D match to TRBD1 (6 bases). The receptor was derived from a human donor with melanoma. Sequencing used CD8+ T cells sorted from blood (inferred from file names), obtained from a patient given nivolumab and ipilimumab in sequence. DNA for the CDR3: TGTGCCAGCAGCGCTACAGGGACCCAAGAGACCCAGTACTTC. Protein product: CASSATGTQETQYF.